This T cell receptor beta chain was recovered during a study of cytomegalovirus exposure and HLA in healthy donors. Germline V gene data show CDR1 as SGDLS and CDR2 as YYNGEE. The CDR3 length is 15 residues. The trim removed 0 bases at V and 4 bases at J, leaving 4 bases unmatched. The PCR ran on 60 Vbeta and 13 Jbeta primers. TCRdb's table, derived via immunoSEQ multiplex PCR, lists solely in-frame clones and lacks some. The data show about 98,000 clones, under 75% seen once. With respect to this clone: The antigen is not known.

Study findings and constraints: Trimming of TCR beta V- and J-genes showed a link, identified in a later analysis, to a missense DCLRE1C variant.

The sample consisted of PBMCs. V is TRBV9 and J is TRBJ2-3, with TRBD2 matching over 8 bases. This TCR came from a female donor in good health and CMV-seronegative. CDR3 amino acids: CASSVGGRGADTQYF. Here the CDR3 DNA reads TGTGCCAGCAGCGTAGGAGGGCGGGGGGCAGATACGCAGTATTTT.